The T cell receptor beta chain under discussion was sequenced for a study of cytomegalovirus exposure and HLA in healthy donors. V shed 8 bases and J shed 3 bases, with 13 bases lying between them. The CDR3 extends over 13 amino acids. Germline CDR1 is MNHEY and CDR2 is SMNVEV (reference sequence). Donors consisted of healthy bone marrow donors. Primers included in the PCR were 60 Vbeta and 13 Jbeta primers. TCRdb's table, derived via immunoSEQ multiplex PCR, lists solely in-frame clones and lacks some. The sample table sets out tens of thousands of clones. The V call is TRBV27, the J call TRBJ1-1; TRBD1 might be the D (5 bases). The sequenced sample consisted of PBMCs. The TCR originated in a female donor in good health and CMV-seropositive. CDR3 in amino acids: CASFERGDTEAFF. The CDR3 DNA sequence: TGTGCCAGCTTTGAAAGGGGTGACACTGAAGCTTTCTTT.